These T cell receptor beta chains were read from a single sample in a study of shared clonotypes between healthy human individuals. The repertoire was sequenced with immunoSEQ multiplex PCR; TCRdb's copy has only in-frame clones and lacks some. The data show a few million clones, around nine tenths seen once. The sequencing sample was made of naive CD4+ T cells sorted from blood. The receptors were sampled from a young man in good health. CDR3s include the opening cysteine and the closing phenylalanine or tryptophan. D genes are given only for firm matches. Where a row states a size, it is once, few, many or the class of an expanded clone; other rows omit it.

J	size	D	V	DNA	CDR3
TRBJ2-1	NA	TRBD2	TRBV7-2	TGTGCCAGCAGCTCCGGCGGCGGGAGCTCCTACAATGAGCAGTTCTTC	CASSSGGGSSYNEQFF
TRBJ2-2	once	NA	TRBV5-5	TGTGCCAGCAGCTTCCGCAGAAACACCGGGGAGCTGTTTTTT	CASSFRRNTGELFF
TRBJ2-7	NA	NA	TRBV7-2	TGTGCCAGCAGCCCCCACGGCCGTCCTCCCTCCGAGCAGTACTTC	CASSPHGRPPSEQYF
TRBJ1-6	few	TRBD1	TRBV25-1	TGTGCCAGCAGTGGGGACAGGGGCATCCATTCACCCCTCCACTTT	CASSGDRGIHSPLHF
TRBJ2-7	NA	NA	TRBV5-1	TGCGCCAGCTCCCTGGGCGGTACCTACGAGCAGTACTTC	CASSLGGTYEQYF
TRBJ2-7	NA	TRBD2	TRBV5-1	TGCGCCAGCAGCTTGGAAGGCGGACTAGCGGGAGTGGCCGAGCAGTACTTC	CASSLEGGLAGVAEQYF
TRBJ2-5	NA	NA	TRBV30	TGTGCCTGGATCCAAGAGACCCAGTACTTC	CAWIQETQYF
TRBJ1-5	NA	NA	TRBV19	TGTGCCAGTAGCCCGACAGGCAGCAATCAGCCCCAGCATTTT	CASSPTGSNQPQHF
TRBJ1-6	NA	NA	TRBV30	TGTGCCTGGAGTGAGGTCAAAGGACCCCTCCACTTT	CAWSEVKGPLHF
TRBJ1-2	once	NA	TRBV1	TGCACCAGCAGCCAAGAGCCCACAGCGGGACAACTGGGGGCCAACTATGGCTACACCTTC	CTSSQEPTAGQLGANYGYTF
TRBJ2-2	NA	TRBD1	TRBV27	TGTGCCAGCAGTACCCAGGGGGTGAACACCGGGGAGCTGTTTTTT	CASSTQGVNTGELFF
TRBJ2-2	NA	NA	TRBV12-5	TGTGCTAGTGGTTTGGTAGGGGGATCCGGGGAGCTGTTTTTT	CASGLVGGSGELFF
TRBJ2-3	NA	TRBD2	TRBV5-4	TGTGCCAGCAGCCCTTCCCCCGGGAGGGCAGATACGCAGTATTTT	CASSPSPGRADTQYF
TRBJ1-1	few	TRBD1	TRBV30	TGTGCCTGGAGGGGGACAGGGGACACTGAAGCTTTCTTT	CAWRGTGDTEAFF
TRBJ1-1	few	TRBD1	TRBV30	TGTGCCTGGGACAGGGGTGCGAACACTGAAGCTTTCTTT	CAWDRGANTEAFF
TRBJ2-7	NA	TRBD2	TRBV9	TGTGCCAGCAGCGAGGGACTAGCGTACGAGCAGTACTTC	CASSEGLAYEQYF
TRBJ2-2	NA	NA	TRBV18	TGTGCCAGCTCACAGTTGACGCCTAGTCCCACCGGGGAGCTGTTTTTT	CASSQLTPSPTGELFF
TRBJ2-2	NA	NA	TRBV6-5	TGTGCCAGCAGGAGAGAGGGGACCGGGGAGCTGTTTTTT	CASRREGTGELFF
TRBJ1-3	NA	TRBD1	TRBV5-6	TGTGCCAGCAGCATGTTCTGGGACAGGGGATTGGTGGCCGGAAACACCATATATTTT	CASSMFWDRGLVAGNTIYF
TRBJ2-1	NA	TRBD2	TRBV5-1	TGCGCCAGCAAAGCGGGAGACTCCTACAATGAGCAGTTCTTC	CASKAGDSYNEQFF
TRBJ1-2	once	NA	TRBV29-1	TGCAGCGGCCTGTCCCAGGGGTTTGGCTACACCTTC	CSGLSQGFGYTF
TRBJ2-1	NA	TRBD2	TRBV5-1	TGCGCCAGCAGCTTTGTGGCGCGGGGGGCTGGGGATGAGCAGTTCTTC	CASSFVARGAGDEQFF
TRBJ2-5	NA	TRBD1	TRBV13	TGTGCCAGCAGCTCCGACAGGGGAGAGACCCAGTACTTC	CASSSDRGETQYF
TRBJ2-7	NA	TRBD1	TRBV10-2	TGCGCCAGCACCCCGGGACAGGGAAACTCCTACGAGCAGTACTTC	CASTPGQGNSYEQYF
TRBJ2-1	NA	NA	TRBV11-3	TGTGCCAGCAGCCCCTTTGGGGGAGGCCCTTACAATGAGCAGTTCTTC	CASSPFGGGPYNEQFF
TRBJ2-6	NA	TRBD2	TRBV11-2	TGTGCCAGCAGCTCCCGGGGGAGGGACGCCCTTTCTGGGGCCAACGTCCTGACTTTC	CASSSRGRDALSGANVLTF
TRBJ2-3	NA	NA	TRBV28	TGTGCCAGCAGTTTGGTCCGGGCTAGGGGGAGCACAGATACGCAGTATTTT	CASSLVRARGSTDTQYF
TRBJ1-4	few	NA	TRBV28	TGTGCCAGCAGTTTCCCCCGGGGGGCTAAACTGTTTTTT	CASSFPRGAKLFF
TRBJ2-2	NA	NA	TRBV5-4	TGTGCCAGCAGCTTGTTCACAGGGAGCCGGCAGCTGTTTTTT	CASSLFTGSRQLFF
TRBJ2-5	NA	TRBD1	TRBV6-5	TGTGCCAGCAGTATCGGGACAGCGTACCAAGAGACCCAGTACTTC	CASSIGTAYQETQYF
TRBJ2-3	NA	NA	TRBV6-5	TGTGCCAGCAGTTACTCACGGGCAGATACGCAGTATTTT	CASSYSRADTQYF
TRBJ1-1	NA	NA	TRBV5-5	TGTGCCAGCAGCTTGATCCCAGGGGCGAACACTGAAGCTTTCTTT	CASSLIPGANTEAFF
TRBJ2-7	once	NA	TRBV18	TGTGCCAGCTCACCACTTTCGGACAGTGCGAGCGAGCAGTACTTC	CASSPLSDSASEQYF
TRBJ2-7	NA	TRBD1	TRBV11-2	TGTGCCAGCAGCTTAGTTTGGTGGGACAGTCGGTACTTC	CASSLVWWDSRYF
TRBJ2-1	NA	TRBD2	TRBV5-1	TGCGCCAGCAGTTACGGGGTAACTAGCGGATACAATGAGCAGTTCTTC	CASSYGVTSGYNEQFF
TRBJ1-5	few	NA	TRBV4-3	TGCGCCAGCAGCCAAGATCGGTGGTCTCCCCAGCATTTT	CASSQDRWSPQHF
TRBJ1-2	NA	NA	TRBV4-1	TGCGCCAGCAGCCAAGGAATTATCCAGGGATCTAACTATGGCTACACCTTC	CASSQGIIQGSNYGYTF
TRBJ1-4	NA	NA	TRBV2	TGTGCCAGCAGTGAACCCTGGGGGCAGGGGAACGAAAAACTGTTTTTT	CASSEPWGQGNEKLFF
TRBJ1-4	NA	NA	TRBV18	TGTGCCAGCTCACCCTCCCGAGAAAAACTGTTTTTT	CASSPSREKLFF
TRBJ1-1	NA	NA	TRBV9	TGTGCCAGCAGCGTAGAGGTCACTCGCGGCACTGAAGCTTTCTTT	CASSVEVTRGTEAFF
TRBJ2-3	NA	TRBD2	TRBV7-9	TGTGCCAGCAGCTCCCGGGGGGGCACAGATACGCAGTATTTT	CASSSRGGTDTQYF
TRBJ1-6	once	NA	TRBV19	TGTGCCAGTAGTGGGGTGGCAGGTAATTCACCCCTCCACTTT	CASSGVAGNSPLHF
TRBJ2-3	NA	TRBD2	TRBV4-1	TGCGCCAGCAGCCAAGAAACGGGGGGGCCAACAGATACGCAGTATTTT	CASSQETGGPTDTQYF